Sequencing of this T cell receptor beta chain was carried out in a study of T cell changes during pregnancy in multiple sclerosis (dated by TCRdb to the late 2010s). Describing the broader study: The study examined how the T cell repertoire changed over the course of pregnancy in women with multiple sclerosis.

A remark on this clone: What this receptor recognizes is not known. No much larger clonotype is one base removed from it; base qualities were not supplied.

Library preparation used the immunoSEQ multiplex PCR assay. Not all clones reach the TCRdb copy of this immuneACCESS table, which keeps in-frame sequences only. Checked studies attribute under half of the gap to unresolved V genes and leave the rest unexplained. This sample gives about 48,000 clones in total; around 92% of them show up just once. The top ten clonotypes cover 0.91% of the sample. There are 13 amino acids in the CDR3, from cysteine to phenylalanine inclusive. Only the CDR3 part of the read is kept: 39 bases, read in frame from the first base. CDR1 is given as LGHNT and CDR2 as FRNRAP, both from the germline V gene. The V end gives up 6 bases and the J end 1 base, leaving 2 bases in the junction not matched to a gene.

The sequence is built from TRBV12-5 and TRBJ2-5; 7 middle bases align to TRBD2. This TCR came from a female donor in good health, enrolled as a control in a pregnancy study. Material: CD4+ T cells from peripheral blood mononuclear cells, obtained in the second trimester of pregnancy. The sequenced DNA: TGTGCTAGTGGGGCTAGCGGCCAAGAGACCCAGTACTTC. This translates into CASGASGQETQYF. The reference TRBV12-5 and TRBJ2-5 proteins fill in what lies around the CDR3, so the full variable domain reads DARVTQTPRHKVTEMGQEVTMRCQPILGHNTVFWYRQTMMQGLELLAYFRNRAPLDDSGMPKDRFSAEMPDATLATLKIQPSEPRDSAVYFCASGASGQETQYFGPGTRLLVL.